Listed below are T cell receptor beta chains from one sample, sequenced in a study of tumor-infiltrating lymphocytes in glioblastoma multiforme. TCRdb re-derived calls from the multiplex PCR reads in MiXCR, one entry per CDR3 protein. Among about 13,000 distinct CDR3 sequences listed, roughly 70% were seen once. Sequenced input: brain tumor tissue. These receptors were collected from a male donor with glioblastoma. CDR3s include the opening cysteine and the closing phenylalanine or tryptophan. D genes are given only for firm matches. Size values are once, few and many counts, or a class for expanded clones, and some rows have none.

TRBJ2-1 TRBV11-2 TRBD1 . CVSSLTVRGPSRNEQFF TGTGTCAGCAGCTTAACAGTAAGGGGGCCTTCGCGCAACGAGCAGTTCTTC
TRBJ2-7 TRBV20-1 . medium-sized CSARGINREGYEQYF TGCAGTGCTAGAGGTATCAACAGGGAGGGATACGAGCAGTACTTC
TRBJ2-3 TRBV12-3/TRBV12-4 TRBD2 few CASSPMAGVTDTQYF TGTGCTAGCAGTCCCATGGCGGGAGTCACAGATACGCAGTATTTT
TRBJ2-5 TRBV7-9 TRBD2 . CASSLGTSWETQYF TGTGCCAGCAGCTTAGGGACTAGCTGGGAGACCCAGTACTTC
TRBJ2-3 TRBV4-1 TRBD2 medium-sized CASSQEGGGGTDTQYF TGCGCCAGCAGCCAAGAAGGAGGCGGGGGGACAGATACGCAGTATTTT
TRBJ1-1 TRBV12-3/TRBV12-4 TRBD1 . CASSLAGGNTEAFF TGTGCCAGCAGTTTGGCAGGGGGGAACACTGAAGCTTTCTTT
TRBJ2-1 TRBV5-1 TRBD2 many CASSPTGTIHNEQFF TGCGCCAGCAGCCCTACCGGGACTATTCACAATGAGCAGTTCTTC
TRBJ2-2 TRBV11-2 TRBD2 once CASTPSFDQGLAVNIGELFF TGTGCCAGCACCCCCTCATTCGACCAAGGGCTAGCGGTGAACATCGGGGAGCTGTTTTTT
TRBJ2-2 TRBV20-1 . . CSALQLNTGVLSF TGCAGTGCCCTACAACTGAACACCGGGGTGCTGTCTTTT
TRBJ1-2 TRBV6-6 TRBD1 . CASSQDRGRDGYTF TGTGCCAGCAGCCAGGACAGGGGGCGCGATGGCTACACCTTC
TRBJ2-1 TRBV20-1 . . CSATQIKPGSYNEQFF TGCAGTGCTACACAGATTAAGCCGGGGTCCTACAATGAGCAGTTCTTC
TRBJ1-4 TRBV30 . . CAWSPGRGREKLFF TGTGCCTGGAGCCCCGGACGGGGGAGGGAAAAACTGTTTTTT
TRBJ2-1 TRBV11-2 TRBD2 . CARSGDRGTSGTFIEQFF TGTGCCAGGAGCGGCGACAGGGGGACTAGCGGAACCTTCATTGAGCAGTTCTTC
TRBJ2-2 TRBV12-3/TRBV12-4 . once CASTLTRGELFF TGTGCCAGCACCTTAACTCGGGGGGAGCTGTTTTTT
TRBJ1-5 TRBV11-2 . . CASSLEWTPNQPQHF TGTGCCAGCAGCTTAGAATGGACACCAAATCAGCCCCAGCATTTT
TRBJ2-5 TRBV4-2 . . CASSMGDRGPLEETQYF TGTGCCAGCAGCATGGGAGATCGGGGGCCCCTTGAAGAGACCCAGTACTTC
TRBJ2-1 TRBV20-1 . . CSARPTGCESRTTNNEQFF TGCAGTGCTAGACCTACAGGGTGCGAAAGCCGTACCACTAACAATGAGCAGTTCTTC
TRBJ1-1 TRBV6-1 . medium-sized CASVTGRVMNTEAFF TGTGCCAGCGTTACCGGGAGAGTGATGAACACTGAAGCTTTCTTT
TRBJ2-1 TRBV2 . . CASSFVQSSSYNEQFF TGTGCCAGCAGTTTCGTACAGAGTAGCTCCTACAATGAGCAGTTCTTC
TRBJ2-3 TRBV29-1 . . CSVHAGPTDTQYF TGCAGCGTTCACGCAGGGCCCACAGATACGCAGTATTTT
TRBJ2-7 TRBV29-1 TRBD2 . CGVAGLAGSSYEQYF TGCGGCGTTGCCGGACTAGCTGGGAGCTCCTACGAGCAATACTTC
TRBJ2-7 TRBV11-2 TRBD1 . CASSQVGQPRGQYF TGTGCCAGCAGCCAAGTGGGACAGCCGAGAGGGCAGTACTTC
TRBJ2-3 TRBV6-2/TRBV6-3 TRBD2 . CVSSSGLAPTDTQYF TGTGTCAGCAGCTCTGGACTAGCGCCAACAGATACGCAGTATTTT
TRBJ2-3 TRBV20-1 TRBD2 . CSVSCPGLAGGPSSTDTRYF TGCAGTGTTAGTTGCCCCGGACTAGCGGGAGGGCCGAGTAGCACAGATACGCGGTATTTT
TRBJ1-6 TRBV6-1 . . CASSPLDPGGSYNSPLHF TGTGCCAGCAGTCCTCTAGACCCCGGGGGCTCCTATAATTCACCCCTCCACTTT
TRBJ2-7 TRBV11-3 . . CASSGWDGGSYEQYF TGTGCCAGCAGCGGGTGGGACGGAGGCTCCTACGAGCAGTACTTC
TRBJ2-5 TRBV29-1 . . CRAGGAAPQETRYF TGCAGGGCTGGGGGGGCGGCCCCGCAAGAGACCCGGTACTTC